This T cell receptor (beta chain) emerged from a study of shared clonotypes between healthy human individuals (dated by TCRdb to between 2020 and 2021). General notes on the study: The cohort included a few men and a couple of women between 18 and 49 years of age. For each donor, three plates each were used for CD4 naive and CD4 memory, two plates were used for CD8 naive, and one plate was used for CD8 memory. The study deeply sequenced blood TCR repertoires of about 5 healthy adults to estimate repertoire size and the extent of clonotype sharing between individuals. Different laboratories and diverse techniques were used to prepare libraries and sequence TCR repertoires, to increase sequencing depth and limit assay-specific biases. Between about 0.8 and 8.9 billion PBMCs per donor were obtained by leukapheresis. What the research found in general, with its limitations: Sampling was limited to blood, and TCR repertoires in tissue likely differ from TCR repertoires in blood. Naive subsets generally had larger estimated clonotype richness than memory subsets. Because the study included a small number of donors, the genetic and exposure-history diversity represented was limited. Even with the large sequencing depth, rarefaction of the sorted-subset datasets indicated that sequencing was incomplete. Pairwise subsampling led to the expectation that sequencing depth would affect the degree of clonotype sharing among donors. Across several donors, roughly 5% of naive CD4, approximately 3.6% of naive CD8, roughly 2.3% of memory CD4, and approximately 0.4% of memory CD8 clonotypes were shared. Clonotypes shared by all four sorted-subset donors showed higher generation probabilities than non-shared clonotypes.

The table lists this clone with a count of one. Its antigen remains unidentified. Base qualities are not at hand, and no much larger clone is one base apart. The donors were healthy, HIV-negative adults with no recently reported acute infections or vaccinations. Every donor was a Caucasian adult living in Nashville, Tennessee, USA. CD4+ T cells were enriched through magnetic negative selection, after which naive cells were positively selected on CD45RA and the remaining negative fraction served as the memory subset. Blood was collected by leukapheresis, and PBMCs were isolated by Ficoll-Histopaque density gradient centrifugation and then cryopreserved in liquid nitrogen vapor phase. Analytical flow cytometry was used to check the purity and quantity of every magnetically sorted T cell population. Genomic DNA was isolated from each sorted fraction and quantified by UV absorbance on a Nanodrop 2000c.

The CDR3 starts with the cysteine, ends with the phenylalanine, and has 12 residues. CDR3 DNA only is kept here, 36 bases in frame from base 1. CDR1 is given as LGHNA and CDR2 as YSLEER, both from the germline V gene. V loses 1 base, J loses 7 bases, and the germline ends lie 5 bases apart. Using the deep immunoSEQ assay, TCR CDR3 regions were amplified from genomic DNA by multiplex PCR. Extracted genomic DNA from each cell subset was distributed evenly across all wells of several immunoSEQ 96-well plates, and each plate was treated as a replicate. For sorted subsets, around 200 ng genomic DNA, equal to 30,000 to 35,000 T cell genomes, was loaded into each replicate PCR. The purified libraries were quantified using a Qubit 3.0 fluorometer, sized with a Bioanalyzer 2100, and then quantified again using the KAPA Library Quantification kit. Every immunoSEQ 96-well plate was sequenced on a dedicated single-read 150-cycle Illumina NextSeq 550 flow cell. The original pipeline was this. Because the immunoSEQ output held only junctional sequences and lacked quality scores, the filtering could not match the filtering applied to full-length reads. To assign V/J genes and CDR3, sequences were annotated against IMGT germline references using PyIR, a Python wrapper for IgBLAST v1.9. Reads were removed for weak V/J assignments (E-value above 1e-6), missing CDR3, stop codons, out-of-frame junctions, or ambiguous translated residues. A V3J clonotype was defined by an identical inferred V gene, J gene, and CDR3 amino acid sequence. Percentage overlap between repertoires was computed as shared unique clonotypes divided by the size of the smaller repertoire. RTK rarefaction, the Chao1 estimator, and Recon v2.1 estimates of unobserved clonotypes were used to assess repertoire richness. For all TCRbeta clonotypes obtained by the gDNA method from several donors, generation probabilities were computed with OLGA. The table was pulled from immuneACCESS by TCRdb, which kept in-frame rearrangements only. Such tables lose some clones; where checked, under half of the loss comes from unresolved V genes, and the rest has no known cause. V and J calls and clone size are as listed in that table; D and trimming were resolved from the DNA. Across this sample there are around 1.5 million clones, with around 98% seen only once. The ten largest clones capture roughly 0.45% of the sample.

The rearrangement joined TRBV4-3 to TRBJ1-5, with no confidently assigned D gene. The material sequenced was naive CD4+ T cells sorted from blood. The cell subset or site label corresponds to: CD45RA+ positively selected. This receptor was taken from a man aged 30 to 45 in good health. The nucleotides read TGCGCCAGCAGCCAAGGCTGGCAGCCCCAGCATTTT. It is translated as CASSQGWQPQHF.